This T cell receptor beta chain came from a study of T cells in Graves' hyperthyroidism and ophthalmopathy. Study background: Once the initial diagnosis was made, peripheral blood was obtained before any treatment.

This CDR3 comprises 17 residues. Germline CDR1 is SGHNT and CDR2 is YENEEA. V lost 4 bases to trimming and J lost 6 bases, with 23 bases between them. This clonotype showed up just a few times. TCR beta CDR3 region amplification was performed from RNA transcripts. Researchers ran a first-round RT-PCR on the TCR CDR3 using the HTBI primer set. MiXCR was run by TCRdb on the multiplex PCR reads, yielding one entry per CDR3 protein. The sample carries some 770,000 distinct CDR3 sequences, about 15% recorded once. Sequenced input: blood. The chain carries TRBV11-3 and TRBJ2-3, with unresolved D. The receptor comes from a young man with Graves' hyperthyroidism. The CDR3 is CASSSLTAGPIGDTQYF. CDR3 DNA sequence: TGTGCCAGCAGCTCCCTAACTGCCGGGCCCATTGGGGATACGCAGTATTTT. The full variable domain, its missing parts supplied by reference TRBV11-3 and TRBJ2-3, is EAGVVQSPRYKIIEKKQPVAFWCNPISGHNTLYWYLQNLGQGPELLIRYENEEAVDDSQLPKDRFSAERLKGVDSTLKIQPAELGDSAVYLCASSSLTAGPIGDTQYFGPGTRLTVL.